What follows are 5 T cell receptor beta chains derived from one specimen sequenced in a study of OX40 agonist ivuxolimab in advanced cancers. Profiling relied on immunoSEQ multiplex PCR, and the TCRdb table lists in-frame clones only, not all of them. Among 30,000 to 40,000 clones, 80% to 95% were seen once, and the ten largest hold under 25%. The sequenced sample was CD4+ or CD8+ T cells sorted from blood, obtained in a trial of the OX40 agonist ivuxolimab. All receptors come from an adult with an advanced solid tumor such as melanoma, head and neck, liver or kidney cancer.

This chain uses TRBV27 with TRBJ2-7; 11 nucleotides align to TRBD2. There are 16 residues in the CDR3. Unmatched junction bases numbered 11, after V lost 5 bases and J lost 5 bases. Germline CDR1 reads MNHEY; CDR2 reads SMNVEV (reference sequence). The CDR3 bases are TGTGCCAGCAGTCTGGGGACTAGCGGCCGTCTGCACGAGCAGTACTTC. The encoded protein is CASSLGTSGRLHEQYF.

The chain carries TRBV13 and TRBJ2-7, with 10 positions matching TRBD1. V trimming: 10 bases; J trimming: 5 bases; junction bases outside the gene matches: 2. CDR1 and CDR2 (germline): PRHDT, FYEKMQ (reference sequence). The CDR3 runs to 11 residues. This CDR3 is CATGTGDEQYF. The CDR3 DNA reads TGTGCCACCGGGACAGGGGACGAGCAGTACTTC.

The chain carries TRBV5-4 and TRBJ1-1; perhaps TRBD1 as D (5 bases). V was trimmed by 2 bases and J by 4 bases, leaving 12 bases between them. The length of the CDR3 is 14 residues. Germline values: CDR1 SGHNT, CDR2 YYREEE (reference sequence). This CDR3 reads CASSFEGGGTEAFF. In nucleotides, the CDR3 is TGTGCCAGCAGCTTTGAGGGCGGGGGCACTGAAGCTTTCTTT. Based on the CDR3 plus reference TRBV5-4 and TRBJ1-1, the full variable domain is ETGVTQSPTHLIKTRGQQVTLRCSSQSGHNTVSWYQQALGQGPQFIFQYYREEENGRGNFPPRFSGLQFPNYSSELNVNALELDDSALYLCASSFEGGGTEAFFGQGTRLTVV.

The J gene is TRBJ1-1, the V gene TRBV6-5; 7 bases fit TRBD1. Germline-derived CDR1 and CDR2 are MNHEY and SVGAGI. The CDR3 is 14 residues long. Unmatched junction bases numbered 10, after V lost 7 bases and J lost 5 bases. The DNA for the CDR3 is TGTGCCAGCATTCTTAGACAGGGAAGGACTGAAGCTTTCTTT. This encodes CASILRQGRTEAFF.

This sequence joins TRBV5-1 and TRBJ2-6; D is undetermined. This CDR3 region has 17 residues. From germline, CDR1 is SGHRS and CDR2 YFSETQ. The ends were cut back, 0 bases at V and 0 bases at J, with 10 bases in the middle. The CDR3 is CASSLEPLLSGANVLTF. Written as DNA, the CDR3 is TGCGCCAGCAGCTTGGAGCCGCTACTCTCTGGGGCCAACGTCCTGACTTTC.